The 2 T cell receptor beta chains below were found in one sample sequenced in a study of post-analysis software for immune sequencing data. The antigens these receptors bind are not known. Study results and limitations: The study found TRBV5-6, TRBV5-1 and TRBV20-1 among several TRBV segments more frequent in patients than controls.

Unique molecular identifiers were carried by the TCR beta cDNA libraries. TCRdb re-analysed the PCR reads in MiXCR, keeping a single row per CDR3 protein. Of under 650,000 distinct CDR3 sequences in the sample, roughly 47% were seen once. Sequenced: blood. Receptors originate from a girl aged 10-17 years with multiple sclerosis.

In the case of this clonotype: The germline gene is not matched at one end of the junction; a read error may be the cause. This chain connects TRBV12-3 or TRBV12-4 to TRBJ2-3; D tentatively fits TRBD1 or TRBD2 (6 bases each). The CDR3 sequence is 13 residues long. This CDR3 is CATSRGAEDTEYF. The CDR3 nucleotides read TGTGCCACCAGTAGGGGGGCAGAAGATACGGAGTATTTT.

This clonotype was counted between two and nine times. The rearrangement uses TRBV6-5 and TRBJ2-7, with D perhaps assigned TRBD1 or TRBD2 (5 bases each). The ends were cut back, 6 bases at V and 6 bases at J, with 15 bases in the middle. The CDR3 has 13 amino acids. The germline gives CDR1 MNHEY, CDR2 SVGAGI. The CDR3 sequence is CASRRLGTVEQYF. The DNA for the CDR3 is TGTGCCAGCAGGCGGCTGGGGACGGTCGAGCAGTACTTC.